This T cell receptor (beta chain) was profiled in a study of Graves' ophthalmopathy and Graves' hyperthyroidism. About the study: Peripheral blood sampling occurred at initial diagnosis, before any treatment.

The CDR3 is made up of 15 amino acids. Germline V gene data show CDR1 as LGHNA and CDR2 as YSLEER. V was shortened by 4 bases and J by 6 bases, with 19 bases between the two germline ends. Researchers took RNA transcripts and amplified TCR beta CDR3 regions from them. Scientists carried out first-round RT-PCR using HTBI primers and then a second-round multiplex PCR. TCRdb called the multiplex PCR reads again in MiXCR, with one record for every CDR3 protein. Of about 400,000 distinct CDR3 sequences listed, approximately 20% are singletons. This clonotype has a handful of counts. The chain is built from TRBV4-3 and TRBJ2-7, with TRBD2 as a possible D gene (5 bases). The sequencing sample was made of peripheral blood. The TCR originated in a woman aged 18-29 years with Graves' ophthalmopathy. The chain's CDR3 is CASSPLAGSGREQYF. In DNA, the CDR3 is TGCGCCAGCAGCCCCCTAGCCGGGTCCGGGCGCGAGCAGTACTTC.